This T cell receptor (beta chain) was captured by sequencing in a study of blood T cell repertoires in COVID-19. V lost 2 bases and J 1 base, leaving 12 bases between the germline ends. The germline V gene has CDR1 MNHEY and CDR2 SVGAGI. The CDR3 covers 16 residues. TCRdb's copy holds only in-frame clones and misses some; the assay was immunoSEQ multiplex PCR. The sample shows 90,000 to 110,000 clones, roughly 80% of them seen only once. Sequences were obtained from peripheral blood. The TCR sequence derives from a woman older than 75 with acute or convalescent COVID-19. V gene TRBV6-5 combines with J gene TRBJ1-5; D not resolved. The CDR3 region is CASSYAPPGSNQPQHF. As DNA, the CDR3 is TGTGCCAGCAGTTACGCCCCTCCAGGAAGCAATCAGCCCCAGCATTTT.